The next 2 T cell receptor beta chains were all read from a single sample in a study of blood T cells in healthy people across ages. A sample-barcoded 5' primer and a J-beta primer mix were used in a second PCR of roughly 7 to 11 cycles. TCRdb reprocessed the 5' RACE reads via MiXCR and lists one record per CDR3 protein. Of 800,000 to 950,000 distinct CDR3 sequences listed, 25% to 35% are singletons. The sample was also linked to a second study, of T cells of mothers and their children.

Material: blood. The receptors derive from a woman in her 40s in good health.

This clonotype was detected many times. The gene calls are TRBV15 and TRBJ2-5; D may be TRBD2 (6 bases). Germline V CDR1 and CDR2: LNHNV, YYDKDF (reference sequence). This CDR3 has 14 amino acids. Trimming removed 8 bases from V and 4 bases from J, with 17 bases in between. The DNA for the CDR3 is TGTGCCACCCTTAATAAGGGGCGGGGAGAGACCCAGTACTTC. The encoded protein is CATLNKGRGETQYF.

This clonotype has more than one count but fewer than ten. V usage is TRBV30 and J usage is TRBJ2-1; no firm D call. The CDR3 runs 12 residues. Trimming stripped 0 bases from V and 6 bases from J, with 6 bases between. Germline loops: CDR1 GTSNPN, CDR2 SVGIG (reference sequence). The CDR3 nucleotides are TGTGCCTGGAGTGTGGGTCCCAATGAGCAGTTCTTC. It encodes CAWSVGPNEQFF.